This T cell receptor beta chain was sequenced during a study of monozygotic twins with cystic fibrosis. Study in general: Libraries were built from three micrograms of fragmented DNA using approximately 16 PCR cycles. Whole-study findings and limits: V usage most resembled the co-twin in 13 of 16 pairs. Low clonality (median roughly 0.009) suggested a mostly naive repertoire.

Germline V CDR1 and CDR2: MGHRA, YSYEKL. V lost 3 bases to trimming and J lost 2 bases; unmatched junction nucleotides: 12. The length of the CDR3 is 18 residues. TCRdb's table, derived via immunoSEQ multiplex PCR, lists solely in-frame clones and lacks some. Of tens of thousands of clones in the sample, around nine tenths were seen once. Of note for this clone: What it binds is unknown.

Sequenced material: blood. This chain connects TRBV4-1 to TRBJ1-5; 8 positions match TRBD1. The TCR was taken from a boy younger than 10 with cystic fibrosis. The CDR3 nucleotides are TGCGCCAGCAGCCACCTAATCACAGGGGGAGAGGGCAATCAGCCCCAGCATTTT. It specifies CASSHLITGGEGNQPQHF.